This TCR beta chain was documented in a study of blood T cell repertoires in COVID-19. Measured with immunoSEQ multiplex PCR; TCRdb has only the in-frame clones, and not every one. Of some 160,000 clones in the sample, about four fifths were seen once. Notes on this clone: Additional DNA sequences in this sample encode the identical CDR3.

Germline CDR1 and CDR2: SGHRS and YFSETQ. This CDR3 is 15 amino acids long. V lost 2 bases to trimming and J lost 3 bases; unmatched junction nucleotides: 5. The sequence was collected from a woman aged 70 to 79 who had recovered from COVID-19. The sample consisted of peripheral blood. The chain employs TRBV5-1 and TRBJ2-1; TRBD2 matches at 7 bases. Written as DNA, the CDR3 is TGCGCCAGCAGCTTTGGTCTAGCGGACTACAATGAGCAGTTCTTC. Protein product: CASSFGLADYNEQFF.